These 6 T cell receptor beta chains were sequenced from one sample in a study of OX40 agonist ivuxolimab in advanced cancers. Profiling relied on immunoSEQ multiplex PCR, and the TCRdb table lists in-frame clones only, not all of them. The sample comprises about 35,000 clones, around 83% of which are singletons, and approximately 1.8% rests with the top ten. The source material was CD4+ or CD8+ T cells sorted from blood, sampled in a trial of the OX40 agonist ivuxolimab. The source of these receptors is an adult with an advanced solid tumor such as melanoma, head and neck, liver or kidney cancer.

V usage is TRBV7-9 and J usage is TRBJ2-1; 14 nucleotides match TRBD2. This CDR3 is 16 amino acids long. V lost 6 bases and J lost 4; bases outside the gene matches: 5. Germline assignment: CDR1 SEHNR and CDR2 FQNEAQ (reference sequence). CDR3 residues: CASRGTSGRHYNEQFF. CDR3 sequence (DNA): TGTGCCAGCAGAGGGACTAGCGGGAGACATTACAATGAGCAGTTCTTC.

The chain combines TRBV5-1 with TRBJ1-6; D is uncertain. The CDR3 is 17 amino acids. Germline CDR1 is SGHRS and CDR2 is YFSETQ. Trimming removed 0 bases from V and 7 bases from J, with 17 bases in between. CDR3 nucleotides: TGCGCCAGCAGCTTGGACCCGGCTATGTTGATGAATTCACCCCTCCACTTT. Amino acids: CASSLDPAMLMNSPLHF. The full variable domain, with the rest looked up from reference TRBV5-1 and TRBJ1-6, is KAGVTQTPRYLIKTRGQQVTLSCSPISGHRSVSWYQQTPGQGLQFLFEYFSETQRNKGNFPGRFSGRQFSNSRSEMNVSTLELGDSALYLCASSLDPAMLMNSPLHFGNGTRLTVT.

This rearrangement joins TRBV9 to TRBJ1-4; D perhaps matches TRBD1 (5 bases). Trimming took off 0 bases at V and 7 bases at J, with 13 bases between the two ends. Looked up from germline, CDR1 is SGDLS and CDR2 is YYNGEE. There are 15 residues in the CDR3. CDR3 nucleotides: TGTGCCAGCAGCGTAGCGGGGGGATTAGGTGAAAAACTGTTTTTT. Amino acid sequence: CASSVAGGLGEKLFF.

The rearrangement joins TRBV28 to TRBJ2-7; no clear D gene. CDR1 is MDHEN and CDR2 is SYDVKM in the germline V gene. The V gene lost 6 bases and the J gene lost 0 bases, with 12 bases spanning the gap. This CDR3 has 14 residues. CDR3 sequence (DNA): TGTGCCAGCAGACGTGGGTCCAGCTCCTACGAGCAGTACTTC. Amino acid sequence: CASRRGSSSYEQYF.

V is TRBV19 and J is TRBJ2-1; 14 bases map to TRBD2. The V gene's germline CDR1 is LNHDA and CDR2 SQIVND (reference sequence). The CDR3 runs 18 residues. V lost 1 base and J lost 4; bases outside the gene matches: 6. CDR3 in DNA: TGTGCCAGTAGTATAGGGGGACTAGCGGGAGTCAGATACAATGAGCAGTTCTTC. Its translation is CASSIGGLAGVRYNEQFF. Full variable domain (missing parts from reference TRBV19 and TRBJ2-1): DGGITQSPKYLFRKEGQNVTLSCEQNLNHDAMYWYRQDPGQGLRLIYYSQIVNDFQKGDIAEGYSVSREKKESFPLTVTSAQKNPTAFYLCASSIGGLAGVRYNEQFFGPGTRLTVL.

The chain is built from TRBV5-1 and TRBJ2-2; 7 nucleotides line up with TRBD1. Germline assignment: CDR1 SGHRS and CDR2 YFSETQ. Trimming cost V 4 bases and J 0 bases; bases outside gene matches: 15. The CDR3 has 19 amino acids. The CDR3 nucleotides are TGCGCCAGCAGCCCCCGCGGAACCCTAGGGACAGCGAACACCGGGGAGCTGTTTTTT. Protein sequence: CASSPRGTLGTANTGELFF.